This T cell receptor beta chain was identified in a study of CD8 T cells in Susac syndrome. Study findings and constraints: Clonal expansion did not appear in Susac syndrome CD4+ T cell repertoires.

Note on this clonotype: Its antigen is unidentified.

Trimming took off 5 bases at V and 8 bases at J, with 18 bases between the two ends. This CDR3 is built from 13 residues. Germline V gene data show CDR1 as DFQATT and CDR2 as SNEGSKA (reference sequence). The diagnostic criteria for definite or probable disease, as recently defined, were met by the patients with Susac syndrome. After extraction with the RNeasy kit, roughly 0.5 to 1 ug of the RNA was reverse transcribed using random hexamers. TCRdb analysed the immunoSEQ multiplex PCR reads with MiXCR anew, one entry per CDR3 protein. The table lists more than 85,000 distinct CDR3 sequences, around 94% of them singletons.

V usage is TRBV20-1 and J usage is TRBJ1-1; maybe TRBD1 (6 bases). This clonotype was sampled from a human donor with Susac syndrome. The material sequenced was CD4+ T cells from PBMCs. CDR3 in DNA: TGCAGTGCTGCACAGGGAGGTGCGTTAGAAGCTTTCTTT. Protein product: CSAAQGGALEAFF.